Listed below are T cell receptor beta chains from one sample, sequenced in a study of a mutant IDH1 vaccine in newly diagnosed glioma. Their target antigens are unknown. Profiled with immunoSEQ multiplex PCR; TCRdb holds only in-frame clones, not every one. Of almost 85,000 clones detected, 85% appear once; the ten largest clones hold 2% to 2.5%. The sample in question was PBMCs, obtained from a glioma patient whose treatment included an IDH1 peptide vaccine. The origin of the receptors is a young man with glioma. Some clones in this sample may be carry-over from other donors' samples. Both conserved end residues are part of each CDR3. A D gene is named only where the DNA matches it firmly. Size values are once, few and many counts, or a class for expanded clones, and some rows have none.

NA,NA,TRBJ2-1,TRBV5-8,TGTGCCAGCAGTATGGACAGCAATGAGCAGTTCTTC,CASSMDSNEQFF
NA,NA,TRBJ2-7,TRBV2,TGTGCCAGCAGGGGGCTTTGGGGGACCTACGAGCAGTACTTC,CASRGLWGTYEQYF
NA,NA,TRBJ1-2,TRBV28,TGTGCCAGCAGTTTATTGGGCTATGGCTACACCTTC,CASSLLGYGYTF
NA,NA,TRBJ2-7,TRBV9,TGTGCCAGCAGCGTAGGAGTAGGGGCCCTCGAGCAGTACTTC,CASSVGVGALEQYF
NA,NA,TRBJ1-2,TRBV5-1,TGCGCCAGCAGCTCGGCCGCGGGGTTCCGGGTCTACACCTTC,CASSSAAGFRVYTF
NA,NA,TRBJ2-3,TRBV19,TGTGCCAGTAGTATTACTGGATTCACAGATACGCAGTATTTT,CASSITGFTDTQYF
few,NA,TRBJ1-3,TRBV27,TGTGCCAGCCTTCCCTCCGTAAACACCATATATTTT,CASLPSVNTIYF
NA,NA,TRBJ1-1,TRBV7-2,TGTGCCAGCAGCAAGACAGAGAACACTGAAGCTTTCTTT,CASSKTENTEAFF
NA,TRBD1,TRBJ1-5,TRBV6-1,TGTGCCAGCAGTGACTTGAACAGGGGTAGCAATCAGCCCCAGCATTTT,CASSDLNRGSNQPQHF
NA,TRBD1,TRBJ2-7,TRBV7-8,TGTGCCAGCAGCTTAGCCGAGGACAGGGGGGGAGAGCAGTACTTC,CASSLAEDRGGEQYF
NA,NA,TRBJ2-1,TRBV6-1,TGTGCCAGCAAATCTAGCGCACTCCCCAATGAGCAGTTCTTC,CASKSSALPNEQFF
NA,NA,TRBJ1-3,TRBV14,TGTGCCAGCGCTTCTGGAAACACCATATATTTT,CASASGNTIYF
few,NA,TRBJ1-1,TRBV4-1,TGCGCCAGCAGCCAAAACACCTATTTTAACACTGAAGCTTTCTTT,CASSQNTYFNTEAFF
NA,NA,TRBJ2-1,TRBV28,TGTGCCAGCAGTGTAGCGGAATTCTACAATGAGCAGTTCTTC,CASSVAEFYNEQFF
NA,NA,TRBJ2-7,TRBV4-2,TGTGCCAGCAGCCAAGGAGGGCAGGGTGGTTCCTACGAGCAGTACTTC,CASSQGGQGGSYEQYF
NA,TRBD1,TRBJ1-6,TRBV30,TGTGCCTGGAGTGCCCGGGACAGGGGGTCCTATAATTCACCCCTCCACTTT,CAWSARDRGSYNSPLHF
few,NA,TRBJ2-7,TRBV18,TGTGCCAGCTCACCACTTCCTCCTTCCGGGACTCAATTATCCTACGAGCAGTACTTC,CASSPLPPSGTQLSYEQYF
few,NA,TRBJ2-3,TRBV6-1,TGTGCCAGCAGTGTCGACAGGGATACGCAGTATTTT,CASSVDRDTQYF
NA,NA,TRBJ2-7,TRBV19,TGTGCCAGTAGTATGGAGGTGGCTGCGGCTTCCTACGAGCAGTACTTC,CASSMEVAAASYEQYF
NA,NA,TRBJ2-2,TRBV15,TGTGCCACCGGGGCTTACAACACCGGGGAGCTGTTTTTT,CATGAYNTGELFF
NA,NA,TRBJ2-7,TRBV27,TGTGCCAGCAGTCCTACAGGGCCCTCTTACGAGCAGTACTTC,CASSPTGPSYEQYF
NA,NA,TRBJ2-3,TRBV27,TGTGCCAGCAGTTTTTACCGGGGGAGCACAGATACGCAGTATTTT,CASSFYRGSTDTQYF
NA,NA,TRBJ2-4,TRBV5-4,TGTGCCAGCAGCTTGGACGTCGGGGACATTCAGTACTTC,CASSLDVGDIQYF
NA,NA,TRBJ2-3,TRBV10-3,TGTGCCATCACCTCTGCTATTTTTGGGGGCGGCACAGATACGCAGTATTTT,CAITSAIFGGGTDTQYF